This entry concerns a single TCR beta chain. The record originates from a study of Ad26.COV2.S vaccination and SARS-CoV-2 variants. At the level of the study: Ad26.COV2.S arm of COV1001 included the donor. Ad26.COV2.S was injected intramuscularly once or twice, 56 days apart.

Noted treatment: about 20 received Ad26.COV2.S at low or high dose, single or two shots; about five received placebo; per-sample allocation not given. Repertoires come from day 63 after the first vaccine or placebo injection. This adult donor, from Boston, was 18-55 years old. It was Wuhan-strain SARS-CoV-2 spike that the Ad26 vaccine vector expressed. With 3 bases removed from V and 0 bases from J, the gap between germline ends came to 12 bases. In germline, CDR1 is LNHNV, CDR2 YYDKDF (reference sequence). The CDR3 is made up of 16 amino acids. Here immunoSEQ multiplex PCR was the method, and the copy in TCRdb shows in-frame clones only, minus some. The sample consists of 380,000 or so clones, 88% of them appearing once.

The sequence derives from a person aged 18-60 years who received the Ad26.COV2.S COVID-19 vaccine or a placebo. The material was peripheral blood, obtained in a trial of Ad26.COV2.S vaccine versus placebo. The chain employs TRBV15 and TRBJ1-5; weak D call: TRBD1 (6 bases). The CDR3 reads CATSSLGQISNQPQHF. CDR3 DNA: TGTGCCACCAGCAGTTTAGGACAGATTAGCAATCAGCCCCAGCATTTT.